This T cell receptor (beta chain) came from a study of blood T cell repertoires in COVID-19. Sequencing was performed with immunoSEQ multiplex PCR; in TCRdb, only in-frame clones are kept and a portion is missing. The data contain 150,000 to 160,000 clones, around 87% of them singletons. The sample was peripheral blood. The clonotype was recovered from a woman between 40 and 50 years old with acute or convalescent COVID-19.

DNA of the CDR3: TGTGCCTGCATCGGCAGGCACAATGAGCAGTTCTTC. This gives the protein CACIGRHNEQFF. The chain recombines TRBV13 with TRBJ2-1; D not resolved. V lost 11 bases to trimming and J lost 5 bases, with 13 bases between them. The CDR3 contains 12 residues. Germline CDR1 is PRHDT and CDR2 is FYEKMQ (reference sequence).